The 14 T cell receptor beta chains given below trace back to one sample, sequenced in a study of early T cells in non-severe SARS-CoV-2 infection (dated by TCRdb to the early 2020s). Receptors were amplified or captured by 5' RACE. Sequenced on a NextSeq 500. TCRdb's own reprocessing of the public reads used fastp at Q25 and MiXCR and kept productive beta chains. Rows with one shared CDR3 protein collapse into an entry with the most common genes and DNA. The sample table lists fewer than 30,000 distinct CDR3 sequences, less than 6.5% of them with a count of one. In total, the top ten clones hold 4% to 5.5% of the sample. Material for sequencing was whole blood. These TCRs come from an adult who was a healthcare worker with PCR-confirmed SARS-CoV-2 infection or an uninfected control (not recorded which).

The chain employs TRBV7-2 and TRBJ2-5; D ambiguous. The CDR3 has 15 amino acids. Germline-derived CDR1 and CDR2 are SGHTA and FQGNSA. V was pared by 1 base and J by 1 base, with 10 bases between. The CDR3 region has the DNA TGTGCCAGCAGCTTAGAGCCTGGAAGCCAAGAGACCCAGTACTTC. It encodes CASSLEPGSQETQYF.

A few counts support this clonotype. The V gene is TRBV10-3, the J gene TRBJ2-1, with 8 bases aligning to TRBD2. CDR1 is ENHRY, CDR2 SYGVKD, per germline. This CDR3 has 16 amino acids. Germline trimming cut 0 bases from V and 8 bases from J; bases unmatched to any gene: 9. The CDR3 sequence is CAISESKLAEPHEQFF. The CDR3 region has the DNA TGTGCCATCAGTGAGTCGAAACTAGCGGAGCCCCATGAGCAGTTCTTC.

This clonotype was recorded at least ten times. J is TRBJ2-7 and V is TRBV9; D is possibly TRBD2 (5 bases). CDR3 length equals 15 residues. Per the germline V gene, CDR1 is SGDLS and CDR2 is YYNGEE. With 4 bases removed from V and 4 bases from J, the gap between germline ends came to 18 bases. The CDR3 coding sequence is TGTGCCAGCAGCCCTCGTCAGGACCGGACTTACGAGCAGTACTTC. Protein product: CASSPRQDRTYEQYF.

This clonotype has just a few counts. The chain recombines TRBV19 with TRBJ1-5, with unresolved D. This CDR3 is 14 amino acids long. Germline V gene data show CDR1 as LNHDA and CDR2 as SQIVND (reference sequence). The ends were cut back, 3 bases at V and 3 bases at J, with 9 bases in the middle. The CDR3 region is CASSIRTYNQPQHF. DNA for the CDR3: TGTGCCAGTAGTATCCGGACGTACAATCAGCCCCAGCATTTT. The full variable domain, with the rest looked up from reference TRBV19 and TRBJ1-5, is DGGITQSPKYLFRKEGQNVTLSCEQNLNHDAMYWYRQDPGQGLRLIYYSQIVNDFQKGDIAEGYSVSREKKESFPLTVTSAQKNPTAFYLCASSIRTYNQPQHFGDGTRLSIL.

Many counts were recorded for this clonotype. The rearrangement links TRBV12-3 or TRBV12-4 to TRBJ1-2; tentatively, D is TRBD1 (6 bases). This CDR3 is 14 amino acids long. Trimming took 6 bases from V and 5 from J, leaving 16 bases between them. The CDR3 loop is CASRARGQKYGYTF. For the CDR3, the DNA is TGTGCCAGCAGGGCCCGCGGACAGAAATATGGCTACACCTTC.

The chain links TRBV6-1 to TRBJ2-3; no clear D gene. The CDR3 runs to 14 residues. Trimming left V 6 bases short and J 2 bases short, with 12 bases between. Per germline, CDR1 MNHNS and CDR2 SASEGT. The CDR3 sequence: CASSPQSPTDTQYF. As DNA, the CDR3 is TGTGCCAGCAGCCCCCAGTCACCCACAGATACGCAGTATTTT.

This clonotype was recorded at least ten times. The CDR3 DNA reads TGCGCCAGCAGCCAAAGTGGGGCGAGCACTGAAGCTTTCTTT. It encodes CASSQSGASTEAFF. The V call is TRBV4-1, the J call TRBJ1-1; possibly TRBD1 for D (5 bases). CDR1 is MGHRA, CDR2 YSYEKL, per germline. The germline V and J ends were trimmed by 2 bases and 4 bases, with 11 bases remaining between them. The length of the CDR3 is 14 residues.

This clonotype has at least ten counts. The chain joins TRBV20-1 to TRBJ2-3, with D perhaps TRBD2 (5 bases). V shed 6 bases and J shed 9 bases, with 13 bases lying between them. This CDR3 contains 11 residues. In germline, CDR1 is DFQATT, CDR2 SNEGSKA (reference sequence). CDR3 nucleotides: TGCAGTGCGATGGCGGGTAGGACGCAGTATTTT. Translating it yields CSAMAGRTQYF.

The sample holds a few counts of this clonotype. In DNA, the CDR3 is TGTGCCAGCAGCCTTCGACAGGGGGAATATTCACCCCTCCACTTT. The encoded protein is CASSLRQGEYSPLHF. The rearrangement links TRBV28 to TRBJ1-6; 9 bases fit TRBD1. Germline V gives CDR1 MDHEN, CDR2 SYDVKM. The CDR3 covers 15 residues. Losses at the gene ends were 6 bases for V and 8 bases for J; bases not matched to a gene: 8.

This chain joins TRBV11-2 and TRBJ2-1, with 12 bases fitting TRBD2. CDR3 size: 14 residues. CDR1 and CDR2 from the germline V gene are SGHAT and FQNNGV. V shed 2 bases, J shed 7 bases, and the junction held 0 bases outside the gene matches. The CDR3 spells CASSLTSGRNEQFF. In DNA form, the CDR3 reads TGTGCCAGCAGCTTAACTAGCGGGAGGAATGAGCAGTTCTTC.

This clonotype was recorded at least ten times. The chain combines TRBV7-2 with TRBJ2-3, with D possibly TRBD2 on 5 matching bases. CDR3 length equals 17 residues. V shed 0 bases and J shed 10 bases, with 23 bases lying between them. Germline values: CDR1 SGHTA, CDR2 FQGNSA. DNA for the CDR3: TGTGCCAGCAGCTTAGCAGGACTTGGCACAATCAGATTGGCGCAGTATTTT. Its protein is CASSLAGLGTIRLAQYF.

Many counts were recorded for this clonotype. This sequence joins TRBV19 and TRBJ2-5; TRBD2 is a possible D gene (6 bases). Per germline, CDR1 LNHDA and CDR2 SQIVND (reference sequence). V was cut by 3 bases and J by 1 base, with 6 bases left in between. CDR3 size: 13 residues. CDR3 coding DNA: TGTGCCAGTAGTATGGGACTCCAAGAGACCCAGTACTTC. Encoded protein: CASSMGLQETQYF.

This clonotype was observed at least ten times. The V gene is TRBV6-2 or TRBV6-3, the J gene TRBJ2-7; D assignment may be TRBD1 or TRBD2 (5 bases each). Trimming pared 7 bases from V and 2 bases from J, leaving 15 bases between. The CDR3 is 14 residues long. Germline V gene sequence: CDR1 MNHEY, CDR2 SVGEGT. The CDR3 protein is CASTTGEGPYEQYF. CDR3 in DNA: TGTGCCAGCACCACAGGTGAGGGACCCTACGAGCAGTACTTC.

The table lists this clonotype with many counts. CDR3 residues: CASSFVFRLYGYTF. The CDR3 bases are TGTGCCAGCAGTTTTGTGTTTCGATTATATGGCTACACCTTC. The chain couples TRBV28 to TRBJ1-2; D call uncertain. This CDR3 contains 14 residues. Looked up from germline, CDR1 is MDHEN and CDR2 is SYDVKM. V shed 3 bases and J shed 5 bases, with 13 bases lying between them.